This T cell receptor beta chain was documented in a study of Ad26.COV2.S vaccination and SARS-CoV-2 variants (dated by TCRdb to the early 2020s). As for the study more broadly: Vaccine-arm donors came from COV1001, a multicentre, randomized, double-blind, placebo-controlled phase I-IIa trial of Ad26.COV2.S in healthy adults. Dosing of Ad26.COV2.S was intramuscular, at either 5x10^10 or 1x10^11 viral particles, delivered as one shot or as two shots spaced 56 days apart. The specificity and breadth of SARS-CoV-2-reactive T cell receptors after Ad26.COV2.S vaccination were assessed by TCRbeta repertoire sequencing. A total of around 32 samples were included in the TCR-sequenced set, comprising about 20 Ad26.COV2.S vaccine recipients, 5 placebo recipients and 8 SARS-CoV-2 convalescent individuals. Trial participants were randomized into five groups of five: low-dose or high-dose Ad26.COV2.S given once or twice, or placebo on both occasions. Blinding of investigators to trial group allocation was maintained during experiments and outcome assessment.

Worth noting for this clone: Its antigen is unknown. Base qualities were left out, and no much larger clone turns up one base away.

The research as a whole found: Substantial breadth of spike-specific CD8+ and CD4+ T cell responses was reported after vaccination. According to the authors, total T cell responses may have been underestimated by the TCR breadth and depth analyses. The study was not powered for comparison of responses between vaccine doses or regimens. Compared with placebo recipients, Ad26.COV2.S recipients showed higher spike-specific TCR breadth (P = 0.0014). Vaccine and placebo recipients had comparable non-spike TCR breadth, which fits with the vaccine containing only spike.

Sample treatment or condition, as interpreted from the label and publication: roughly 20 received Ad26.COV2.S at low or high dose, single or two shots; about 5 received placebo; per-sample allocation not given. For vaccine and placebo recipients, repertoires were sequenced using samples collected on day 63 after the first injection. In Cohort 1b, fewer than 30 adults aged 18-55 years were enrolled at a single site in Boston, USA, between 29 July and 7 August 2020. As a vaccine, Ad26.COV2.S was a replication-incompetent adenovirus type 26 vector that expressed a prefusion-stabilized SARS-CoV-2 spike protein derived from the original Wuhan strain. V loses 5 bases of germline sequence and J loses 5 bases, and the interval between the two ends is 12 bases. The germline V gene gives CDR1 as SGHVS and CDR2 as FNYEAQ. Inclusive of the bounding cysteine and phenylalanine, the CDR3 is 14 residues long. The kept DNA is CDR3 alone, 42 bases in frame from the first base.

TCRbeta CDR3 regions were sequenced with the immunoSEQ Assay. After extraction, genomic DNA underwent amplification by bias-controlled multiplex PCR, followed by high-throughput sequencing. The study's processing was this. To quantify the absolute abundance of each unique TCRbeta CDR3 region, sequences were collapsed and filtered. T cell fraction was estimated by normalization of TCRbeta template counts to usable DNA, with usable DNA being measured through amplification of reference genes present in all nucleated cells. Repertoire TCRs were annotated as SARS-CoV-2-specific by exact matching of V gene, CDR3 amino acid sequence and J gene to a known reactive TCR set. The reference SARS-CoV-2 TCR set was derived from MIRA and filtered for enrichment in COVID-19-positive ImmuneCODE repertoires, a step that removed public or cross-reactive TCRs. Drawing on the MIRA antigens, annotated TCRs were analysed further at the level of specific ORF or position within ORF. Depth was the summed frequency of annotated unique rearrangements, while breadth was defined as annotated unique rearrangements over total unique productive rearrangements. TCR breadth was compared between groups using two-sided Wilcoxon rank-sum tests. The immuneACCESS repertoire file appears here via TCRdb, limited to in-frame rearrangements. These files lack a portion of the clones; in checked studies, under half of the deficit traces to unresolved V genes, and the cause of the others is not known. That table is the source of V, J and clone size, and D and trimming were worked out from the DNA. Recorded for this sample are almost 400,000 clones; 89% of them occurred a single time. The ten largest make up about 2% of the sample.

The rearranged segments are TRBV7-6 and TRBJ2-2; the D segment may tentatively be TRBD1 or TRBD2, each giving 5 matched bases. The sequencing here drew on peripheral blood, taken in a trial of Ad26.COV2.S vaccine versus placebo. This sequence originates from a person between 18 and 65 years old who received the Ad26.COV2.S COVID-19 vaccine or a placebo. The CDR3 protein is CASSRGSETGELFF. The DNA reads TGTGCCAGCAGCCGGGGCTCGGAGACCGGGGAGCTGTTTTTT. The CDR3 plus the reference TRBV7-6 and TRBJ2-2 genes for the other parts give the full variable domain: GAGVSQSPRYKVTKRGQDVALRCDPISGHVSLYWYRQALGQGPEFLTYFNYEAQQDKSGLPNDRFSAERPEGSISTLTIQRTEQRDSAMYRCASSRGSETGELFFGEGSRLTVL.